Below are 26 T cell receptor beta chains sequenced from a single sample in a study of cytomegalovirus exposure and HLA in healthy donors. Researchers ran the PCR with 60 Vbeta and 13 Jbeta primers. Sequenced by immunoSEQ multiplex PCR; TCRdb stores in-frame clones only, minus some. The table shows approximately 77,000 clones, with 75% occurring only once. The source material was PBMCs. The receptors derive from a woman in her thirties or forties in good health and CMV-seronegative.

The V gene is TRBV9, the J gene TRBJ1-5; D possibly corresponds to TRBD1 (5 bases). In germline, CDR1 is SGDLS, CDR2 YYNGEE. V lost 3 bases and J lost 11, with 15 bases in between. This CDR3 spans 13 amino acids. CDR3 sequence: CASSGGVGSTQHF. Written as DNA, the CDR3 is TGTGCCAGCAGCGGGGGGGTGGGGTCGACCCAGCATTTT.

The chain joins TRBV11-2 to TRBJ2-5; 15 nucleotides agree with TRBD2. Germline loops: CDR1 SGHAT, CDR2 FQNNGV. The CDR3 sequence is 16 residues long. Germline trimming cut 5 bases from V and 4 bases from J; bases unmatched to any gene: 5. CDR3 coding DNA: TGTGCCAGCAGCACTTGGACTAGCGGGGGGGGAGAGACCCAGTACTTC. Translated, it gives CASSTWTSGGGETQYF. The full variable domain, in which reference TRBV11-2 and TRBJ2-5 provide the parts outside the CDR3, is EAGVAQSPRYKIIEKRQSVAFWCNPISGHATLYWYQQILGQGPKLLIQFQNNGVVDDSQLPKDRFSAERLKGVDSTLKIQPAKLEDSAVYLCASSTWTSGGGETQYFGPGTRLLVL.

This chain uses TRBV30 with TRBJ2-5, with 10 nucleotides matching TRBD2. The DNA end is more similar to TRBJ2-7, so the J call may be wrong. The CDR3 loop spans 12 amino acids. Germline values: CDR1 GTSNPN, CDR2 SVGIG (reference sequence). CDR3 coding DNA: TGTGCCTGGGGACTAGCGGACTACGAGCAGTACTTC. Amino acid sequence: CAWGLADYEQYF.

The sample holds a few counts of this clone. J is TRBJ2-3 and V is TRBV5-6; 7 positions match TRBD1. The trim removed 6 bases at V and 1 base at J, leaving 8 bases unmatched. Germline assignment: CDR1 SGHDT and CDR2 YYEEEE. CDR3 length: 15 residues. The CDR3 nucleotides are TGTGCCAGCATCTCCTTGGGGACAGGCACAGATACGCAGTATTTT. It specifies CASISLGTGTDTQYF.

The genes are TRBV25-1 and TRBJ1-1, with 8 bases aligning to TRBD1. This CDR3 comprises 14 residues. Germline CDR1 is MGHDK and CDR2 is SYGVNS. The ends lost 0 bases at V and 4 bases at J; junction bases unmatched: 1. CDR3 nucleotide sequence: TGTGCCAGCAGTGAATATACAGGGGGCACTGAAGCTTTCTTT. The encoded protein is CASSEYTGGTEAFF.

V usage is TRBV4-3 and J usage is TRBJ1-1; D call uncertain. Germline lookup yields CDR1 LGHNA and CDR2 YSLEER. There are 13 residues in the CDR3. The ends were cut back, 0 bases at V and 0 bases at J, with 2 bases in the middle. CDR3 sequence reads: CASSQDMNTEAFF. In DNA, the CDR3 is TGCGCCAGCAGCCAAGATATGAACACTGAAGCTTTCTTT.

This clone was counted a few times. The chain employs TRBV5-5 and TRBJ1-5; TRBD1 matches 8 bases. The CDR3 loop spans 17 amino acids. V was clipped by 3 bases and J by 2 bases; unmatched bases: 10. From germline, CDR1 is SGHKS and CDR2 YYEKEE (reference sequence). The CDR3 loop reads CASSSGQGGSGNQPQHF. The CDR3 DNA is TGTGCCAGCAGCTCCGGACAGGGAGGATCAGGCAATCAGCCCCAGCATTTT. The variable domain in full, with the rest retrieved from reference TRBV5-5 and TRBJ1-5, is DAGVTQSPTHLIKTRGQQVTLRCSPISGHKSVSWYQQVLGQGPQFIFQYYEKEERGRGNFPDRFSARQFPNYSSELNVNALLLGDSALYLCASSSGQGGSGNQPQHFGDGTRLSIL.

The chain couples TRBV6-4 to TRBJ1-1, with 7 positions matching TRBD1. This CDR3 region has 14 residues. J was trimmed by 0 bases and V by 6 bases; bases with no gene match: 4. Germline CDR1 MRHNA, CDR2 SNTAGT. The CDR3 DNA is TGTGCCAGCAGGGGGACAGACATGAACACTGAAGCTTTCTTT. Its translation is CASRGTDMNTEAFF.

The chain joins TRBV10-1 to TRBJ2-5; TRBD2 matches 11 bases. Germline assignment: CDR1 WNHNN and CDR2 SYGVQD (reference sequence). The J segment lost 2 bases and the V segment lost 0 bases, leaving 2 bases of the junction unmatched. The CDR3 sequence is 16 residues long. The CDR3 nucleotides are TGCGCCAGCAGTGAGTCGCTAGCGGGGGGTCAAGAGACCCAGTACTTC. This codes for CASSESLAGGQETQYF.

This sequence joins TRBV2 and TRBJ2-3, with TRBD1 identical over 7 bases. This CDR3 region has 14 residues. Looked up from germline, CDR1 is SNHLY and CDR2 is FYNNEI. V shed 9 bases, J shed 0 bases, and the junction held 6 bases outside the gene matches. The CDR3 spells CARKGQSSTDTQYF. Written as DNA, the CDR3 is TGTGCCAGAAAGGGACAGAGTAGCACAGATACGCAGTATTTT.

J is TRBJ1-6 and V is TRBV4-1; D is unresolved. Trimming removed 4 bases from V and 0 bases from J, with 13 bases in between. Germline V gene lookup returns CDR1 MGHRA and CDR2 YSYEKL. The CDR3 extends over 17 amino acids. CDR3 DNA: TGCGCCAGCAGCCCGTTTAACCTAAGCTCCTATAATTCACCCCTCCACTTT. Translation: CASSPFNLSSYNSPLHF.

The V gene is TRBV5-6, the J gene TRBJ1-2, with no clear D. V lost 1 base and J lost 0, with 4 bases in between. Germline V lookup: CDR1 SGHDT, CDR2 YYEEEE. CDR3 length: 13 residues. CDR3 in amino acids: CASSLPSNYGYTF. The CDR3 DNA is TGTGCCAGCAGCTTGCCATCTAACTATGGCTACACCTTC.

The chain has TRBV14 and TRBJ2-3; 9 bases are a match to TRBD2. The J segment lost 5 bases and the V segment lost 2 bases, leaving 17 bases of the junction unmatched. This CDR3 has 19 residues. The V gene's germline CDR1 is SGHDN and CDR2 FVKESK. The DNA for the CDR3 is TGTGCCAGCAGCCAACCCGGCGGTAGCGGGGGCCCTCGGGGAGATACGCAGTATTTT. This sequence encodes CASSQPGGSGGPRGDTQYF.

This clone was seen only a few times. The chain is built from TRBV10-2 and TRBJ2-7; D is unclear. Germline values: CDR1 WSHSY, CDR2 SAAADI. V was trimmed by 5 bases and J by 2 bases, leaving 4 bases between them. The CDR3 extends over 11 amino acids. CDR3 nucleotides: TGCGCCAGCAGTCCAGCCTACGAGCAGTACTTC. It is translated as CASSPAYEQYF.

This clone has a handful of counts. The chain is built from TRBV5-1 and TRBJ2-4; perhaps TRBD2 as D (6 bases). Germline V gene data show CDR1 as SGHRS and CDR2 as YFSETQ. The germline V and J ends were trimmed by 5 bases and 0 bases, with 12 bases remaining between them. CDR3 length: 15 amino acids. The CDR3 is CASSEGGVAKNIQYF. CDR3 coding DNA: TGCGCCAGCAGTGAGGGAGGAGTAGCCAAAAACATTCAGTACTTC.

DNA for the CDR3: TGTGCCAGCTCACCAGCAACCAGGGGGCCCACTGAAGCTTTCTTT. Translating it yields CASSPATRGPTEAFF. The chain has TRBV18 and TRBJ1-1, with 8 bases that match TRBD1. The V and J ends lost 2 bases and 4 bases, in that order; junction bases with no gene match: 6. The CDR3 length is 15 residues. CDR1 and CDR2 (germline): KGHSH, LQKENI. Using reference TRBV18 and TRBJ1-1 for the parts outside the CDR3, the full variable domain is NAGVMQNPRHLVRRRGQEARLRCSPMKGHSHVYWYRQLPEEGLKFMVYLQKENIIDESGMPKERFSAEFPKEGPSILRIQQVVRGDSAAYFCASSPATRGPTEAFFGQGTRLTVV.

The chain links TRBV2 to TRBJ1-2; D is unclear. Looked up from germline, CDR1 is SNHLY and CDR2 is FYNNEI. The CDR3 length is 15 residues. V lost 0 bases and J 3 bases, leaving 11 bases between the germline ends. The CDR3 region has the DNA TGTGCCAGCAGTGAAGCGCCCGGTAACCACTATGGCTACACCTTC. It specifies CASSEAPGNHYGYTF. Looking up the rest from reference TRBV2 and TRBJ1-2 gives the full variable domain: EPEVTQTPSHQVTQMGQEVILRCVPISNHLYFYWYRQILGQKVEFLVSFYNNEISEKSEIFDDQFSVERPDGSNFTLKIRSTKLEDSAMYFCASSEAPGNHYGYTFGSGTRLTVV.

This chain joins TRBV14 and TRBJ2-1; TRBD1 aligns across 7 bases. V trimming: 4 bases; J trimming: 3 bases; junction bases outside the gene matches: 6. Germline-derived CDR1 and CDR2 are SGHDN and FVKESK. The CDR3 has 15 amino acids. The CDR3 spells CASSPDRVLYNEQFF. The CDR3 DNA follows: TGTGCCAGCAGCCCAGACAGGGTCCTCTACAATGAGCAGTTCTTC.

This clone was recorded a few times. CDR3 sequence reads: CASSSDRGLIEQFF. The DNA for the CDR3 is TGTGCCAGCAGCTCGGACAGGGGGCTTATTGAGCAGTTCTTC. The chain couples TRBV7-2 to TRBJ2-1, with 11 bases that match TRBD1. CDR1 and CDR2 (germline): SGHTA, FQGNSA. With V trimmed by 4 bases and J by 9 bases, 5 bases remained unmatched. This CDR3 is 14 amino acids long.

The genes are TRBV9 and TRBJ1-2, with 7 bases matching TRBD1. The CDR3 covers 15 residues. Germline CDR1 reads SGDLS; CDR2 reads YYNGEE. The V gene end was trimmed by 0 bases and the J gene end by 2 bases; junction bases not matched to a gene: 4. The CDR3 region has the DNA TGTGCCAGCAGCGTAGATAGGGGGCGGAACTATGGCTACACCTTC. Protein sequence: CASSVDRGRNYGYTF.

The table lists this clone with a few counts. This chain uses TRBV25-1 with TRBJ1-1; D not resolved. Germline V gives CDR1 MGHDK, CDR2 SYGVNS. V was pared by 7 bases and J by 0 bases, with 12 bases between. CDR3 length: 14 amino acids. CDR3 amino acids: CASTASMMNTEAFF. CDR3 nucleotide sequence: TGTGCCAGCACTGCAAGCATGATGAACACTGAAGCTTTCTTT.

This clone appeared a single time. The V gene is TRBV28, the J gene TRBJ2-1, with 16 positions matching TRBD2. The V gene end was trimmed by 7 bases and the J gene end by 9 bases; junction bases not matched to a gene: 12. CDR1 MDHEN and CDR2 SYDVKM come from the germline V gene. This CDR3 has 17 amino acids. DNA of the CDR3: TGTGCCAGCAAGTCGACCGGGACTAGCGGGAGGGGGCGTGAGCAGTTCTTC. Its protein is CASKSTGTSGRGREQFF.

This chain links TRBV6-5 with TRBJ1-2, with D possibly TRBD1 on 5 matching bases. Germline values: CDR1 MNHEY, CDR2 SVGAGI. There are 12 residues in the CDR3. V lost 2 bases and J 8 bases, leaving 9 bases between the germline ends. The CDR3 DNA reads TGTGCCAGCAGTTACGGGGCGGACGGCTACACCTTC. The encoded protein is CASSYGADGYTF.

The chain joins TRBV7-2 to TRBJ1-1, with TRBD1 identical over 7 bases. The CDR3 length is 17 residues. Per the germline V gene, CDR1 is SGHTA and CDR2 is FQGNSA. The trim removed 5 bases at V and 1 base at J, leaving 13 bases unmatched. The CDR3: CASSHPLTGPKNTEAFF. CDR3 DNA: TGTGCCAGCAGCCACCCGCTGACAGGGCCCAAGAACACTGAAGCTTTCTTT. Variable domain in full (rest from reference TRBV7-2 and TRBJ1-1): GAGVSQSPSNKVTEKGKDVELRCDPISGHTALYWYRQSLGQGLEFLIYFQGNSAPDKSGLPSDRFSAERTGGSVSTLTIQRTQQEDSAVYLCASSHPLTGPKNTEAFFGQGTRLTVV.

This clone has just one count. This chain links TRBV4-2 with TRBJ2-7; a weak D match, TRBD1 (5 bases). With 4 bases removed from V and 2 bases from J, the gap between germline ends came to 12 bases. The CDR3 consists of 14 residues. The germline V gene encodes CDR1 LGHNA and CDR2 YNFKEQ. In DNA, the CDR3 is TGTGCCAGCAGCCGGGGCCAAGGCCCCTACGAGCAGTACTTC. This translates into CASSRGQGPYEQYF.

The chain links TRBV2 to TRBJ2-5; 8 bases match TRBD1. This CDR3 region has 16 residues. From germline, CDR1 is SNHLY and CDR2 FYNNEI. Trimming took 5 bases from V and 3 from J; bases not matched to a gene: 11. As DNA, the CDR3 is TGTGCCAGCAGTCTTCCGAGGACAGGGATTGAAGAGACCCAGTACTTC. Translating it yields CASSLPRTGIEETQYF.